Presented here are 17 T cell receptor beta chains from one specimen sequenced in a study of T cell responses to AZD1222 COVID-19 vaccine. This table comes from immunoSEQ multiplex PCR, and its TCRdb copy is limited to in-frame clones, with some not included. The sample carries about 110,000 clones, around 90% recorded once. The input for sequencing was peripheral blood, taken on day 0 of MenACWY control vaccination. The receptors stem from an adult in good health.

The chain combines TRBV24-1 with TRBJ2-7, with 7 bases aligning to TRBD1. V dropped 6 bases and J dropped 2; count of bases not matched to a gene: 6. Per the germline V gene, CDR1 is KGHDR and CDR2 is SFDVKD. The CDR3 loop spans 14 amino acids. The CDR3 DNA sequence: TGTGCCACCAGTCACCGGGACAGAGCCTACGAGCAGTACTTC. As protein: CATSHRDRAYEQYF.

CDR3 protein: CASSPSMNTEAFF. CDR3 DNA: TGTGCCAGCAGCCCGAGCATGAACACTGAAGCTTTCTTT. The V call is TRBV6-4, the J call TRBJ1-1; no clear D. The CDR3 spans 13 residues. CDR1 is MRHNA, CDR2 SNTAGT, per germline. The V end lost 6 bases, the J end lost 0 bases, and 8 bases lay between the germline ends.

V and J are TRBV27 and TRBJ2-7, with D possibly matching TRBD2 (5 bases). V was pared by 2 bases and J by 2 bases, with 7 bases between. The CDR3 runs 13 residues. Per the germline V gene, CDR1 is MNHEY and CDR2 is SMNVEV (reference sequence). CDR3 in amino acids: CASSLHGTYEQYF. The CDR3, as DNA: TGTGCCAGCAGTTTACACGGGACCTACGAGCAGTACTTC.

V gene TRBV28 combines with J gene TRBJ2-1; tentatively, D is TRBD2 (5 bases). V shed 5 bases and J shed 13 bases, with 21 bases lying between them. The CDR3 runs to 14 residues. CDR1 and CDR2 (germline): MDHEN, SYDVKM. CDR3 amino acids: CASSPPGSSPVQFF. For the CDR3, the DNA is TGTGCCAGCAGTCCCCCTGGGAGTTCCCCGGTTCAGTTCTTC.

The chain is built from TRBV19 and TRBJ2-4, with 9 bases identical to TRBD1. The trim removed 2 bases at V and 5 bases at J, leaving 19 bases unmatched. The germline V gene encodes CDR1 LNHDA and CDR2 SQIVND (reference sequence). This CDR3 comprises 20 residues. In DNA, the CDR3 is TGTGCCAGTAGTATAAAGGATCGGAACAGGGGGCCTGCTTTCCAAAACATTCAGTACTTC. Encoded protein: CASSIKDRNRGPAFQNIQYF.

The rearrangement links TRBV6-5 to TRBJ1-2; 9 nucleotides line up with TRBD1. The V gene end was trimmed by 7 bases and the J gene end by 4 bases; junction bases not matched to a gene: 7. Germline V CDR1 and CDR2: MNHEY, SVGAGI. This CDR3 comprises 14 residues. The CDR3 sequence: CASIPTGGSYGYTF. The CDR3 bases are TGTGCCAGCATTCCGACAGGGGGATCCTATGGCTACACCTTC.

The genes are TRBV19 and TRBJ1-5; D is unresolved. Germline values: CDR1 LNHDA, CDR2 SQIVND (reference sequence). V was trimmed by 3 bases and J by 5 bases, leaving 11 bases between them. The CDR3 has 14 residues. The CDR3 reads CASSMLQDYQPQHF. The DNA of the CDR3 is TGTGCCAGTAGTATGCTTCAGGATTATCAGCCCCAGCATTTT. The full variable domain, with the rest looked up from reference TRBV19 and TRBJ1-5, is DGGITQSPKYLFRKEGQNVTLSCEQNLNHDAMYWYRQDPGQGLRLIYYSQIVNDFQKGDIAEGYSVSREKKESFPLTVTSAQKNPTAFYLCASSMLQDYQPQHFGDGTRLSIL.

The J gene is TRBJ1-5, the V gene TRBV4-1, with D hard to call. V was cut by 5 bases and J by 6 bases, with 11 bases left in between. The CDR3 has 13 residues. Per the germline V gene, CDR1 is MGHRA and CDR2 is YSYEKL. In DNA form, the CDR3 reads TGCGCCAGCAGCTGGAGGGTTAGTCAGCCCCAGCATTTT. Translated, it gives CASSWRVSQPQHF.

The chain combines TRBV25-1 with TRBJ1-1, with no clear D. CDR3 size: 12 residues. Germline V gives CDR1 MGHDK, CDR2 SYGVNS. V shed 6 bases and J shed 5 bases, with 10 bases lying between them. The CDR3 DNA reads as TGTGCCAGCAGGGGCAGAGGAACTGAAGCTTTCTTT. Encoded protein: CASRGRGTEAFF.

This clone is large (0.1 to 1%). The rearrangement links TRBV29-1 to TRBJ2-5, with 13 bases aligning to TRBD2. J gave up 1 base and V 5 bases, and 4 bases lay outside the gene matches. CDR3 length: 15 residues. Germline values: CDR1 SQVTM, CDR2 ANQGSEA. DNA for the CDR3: TGCAGCGTTTACGGACTAGCGGGGGCCCAAGAGACCCAGTACTTC. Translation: CSVYGLAGAQETQYF.

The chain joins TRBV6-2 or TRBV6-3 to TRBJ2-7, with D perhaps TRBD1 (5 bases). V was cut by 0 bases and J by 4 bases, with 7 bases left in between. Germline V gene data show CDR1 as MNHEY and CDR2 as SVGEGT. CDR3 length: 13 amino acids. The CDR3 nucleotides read TGTGCCAGCAGTTACTCGAGACAGTACGAGCAGTACTTC. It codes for CASSYSRQYEQYF.

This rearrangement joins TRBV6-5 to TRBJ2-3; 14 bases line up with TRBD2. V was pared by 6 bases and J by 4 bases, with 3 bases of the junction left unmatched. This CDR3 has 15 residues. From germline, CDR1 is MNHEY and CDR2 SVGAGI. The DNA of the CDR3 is TGTGCCAGCAGCGCGACTAGCGGGGGGGCAGATACGCAGTATTTT. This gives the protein CASSATSGGADTQYF.

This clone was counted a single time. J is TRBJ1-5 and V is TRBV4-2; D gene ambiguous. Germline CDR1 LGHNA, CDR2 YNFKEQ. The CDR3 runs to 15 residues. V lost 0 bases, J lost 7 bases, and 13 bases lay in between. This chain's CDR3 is CASSQEGKGGQPQHF. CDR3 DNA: TGTGCCAGCAGCCAAGAGGGAAAGGGAGGCCAGCCCCAGCATTTT.

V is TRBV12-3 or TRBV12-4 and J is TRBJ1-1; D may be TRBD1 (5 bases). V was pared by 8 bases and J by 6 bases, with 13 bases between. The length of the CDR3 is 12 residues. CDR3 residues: CASGGNFPEAFF. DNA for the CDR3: TGTGCCAGCGGGGGAAATTTCCCTGAAGCTTTCTTT.

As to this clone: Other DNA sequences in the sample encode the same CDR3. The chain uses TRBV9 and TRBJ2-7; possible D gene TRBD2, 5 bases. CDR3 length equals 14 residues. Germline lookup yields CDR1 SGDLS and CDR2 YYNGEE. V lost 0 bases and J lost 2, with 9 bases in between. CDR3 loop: CASSVGGGTYEQYF. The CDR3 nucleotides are TGTGCCAGCAGCGTAGGCGGAGGAACCTACGAGCAGTACTTC.

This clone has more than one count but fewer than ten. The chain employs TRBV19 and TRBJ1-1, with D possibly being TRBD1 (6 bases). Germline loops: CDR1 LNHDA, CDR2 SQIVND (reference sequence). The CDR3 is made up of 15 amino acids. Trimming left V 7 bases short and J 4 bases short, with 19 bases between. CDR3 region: CASTWGAPGPTEAFF. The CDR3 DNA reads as TGTGCCAGTACTTGGGGGGCCCCTGGTCCCACTGAAGCTTTCTTT.

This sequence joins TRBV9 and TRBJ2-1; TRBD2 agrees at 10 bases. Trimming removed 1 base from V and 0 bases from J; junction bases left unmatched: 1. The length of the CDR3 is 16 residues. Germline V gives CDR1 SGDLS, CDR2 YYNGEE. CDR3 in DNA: TGTGCCAGCAGCGTAAGCGGGAGGGCCTCCTACAATGAGCAGTTCTTC. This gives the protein CASSVSGRASYNEQFF.